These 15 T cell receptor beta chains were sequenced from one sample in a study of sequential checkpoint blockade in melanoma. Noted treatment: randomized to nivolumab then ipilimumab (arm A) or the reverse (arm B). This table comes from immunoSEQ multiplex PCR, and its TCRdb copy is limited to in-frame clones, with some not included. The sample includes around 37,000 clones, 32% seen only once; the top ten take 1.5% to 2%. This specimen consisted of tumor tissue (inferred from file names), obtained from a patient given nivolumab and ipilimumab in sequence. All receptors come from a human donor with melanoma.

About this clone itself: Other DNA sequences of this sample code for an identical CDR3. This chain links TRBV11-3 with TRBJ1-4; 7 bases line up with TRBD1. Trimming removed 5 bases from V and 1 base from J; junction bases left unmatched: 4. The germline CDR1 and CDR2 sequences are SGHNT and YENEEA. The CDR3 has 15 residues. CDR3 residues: CASSPRQGTNEKLFF. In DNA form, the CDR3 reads TGTGCCAGCAGCCCGCGACAGGGAACTAATGAAAAACTGTTTTTT.

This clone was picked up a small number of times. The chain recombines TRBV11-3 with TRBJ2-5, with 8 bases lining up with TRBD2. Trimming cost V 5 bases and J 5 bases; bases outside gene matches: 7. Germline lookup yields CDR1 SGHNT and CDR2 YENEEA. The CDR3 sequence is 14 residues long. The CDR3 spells CASSPQTGGETQYF. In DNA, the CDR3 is TGTGCCAGCAGCCCACAGACGGGAGGGGAGACCCAGTACTTC.

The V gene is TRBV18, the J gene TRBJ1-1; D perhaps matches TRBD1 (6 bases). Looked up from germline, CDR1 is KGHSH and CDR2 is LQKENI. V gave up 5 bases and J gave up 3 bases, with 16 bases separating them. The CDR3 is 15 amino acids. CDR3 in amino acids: CASSRGGGVDTEAFF. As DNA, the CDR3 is TGTGCCAGCTCAAGAGGGGGGGGAGTGGACACTGAAGCTTTCTTT.

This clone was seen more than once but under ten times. As DNA, the CDR3 is TGTGCCAGCAGCCCCCGGCGGGAGAACGGGGAGCTGTTTTTT. It encodes CASSPRRENGELFF. The V call is TRBV9, the J call TRBJ2-2; 7 nucleotides agree with TRBD2. The ends lost 4 bases at V and 7 bases at J; junction bases unmatched: 7. Germline CDR1 and CDR2: SGDLS and YYNGEE. The CDR3 covers 14 residues.

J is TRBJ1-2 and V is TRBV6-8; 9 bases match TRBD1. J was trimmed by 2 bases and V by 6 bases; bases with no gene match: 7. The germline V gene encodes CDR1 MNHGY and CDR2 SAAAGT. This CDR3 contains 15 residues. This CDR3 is CASSGQGSINYGYTF. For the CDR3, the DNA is TGTGCCAGCAGCGGACAGGGGTCCATAAACTATGGCTACACCTTC.

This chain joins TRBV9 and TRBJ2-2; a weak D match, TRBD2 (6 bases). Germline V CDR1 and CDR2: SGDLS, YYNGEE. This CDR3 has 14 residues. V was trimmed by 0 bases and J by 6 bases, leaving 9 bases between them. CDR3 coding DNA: TGTGCCAGCAGCGTAGATACGGGAGCCGGGGAGCTGTTTTTT. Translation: CASSVDTGAGELFF.

In DNA form, the CDR3 reads TGCGCCAGCAGCCTCCTGGCGGGGTCCTACAATGAGCAGTTCTTC. Its translation: CASSLLAGSYNEQFF. The genes are TRBV5-1 and TRBJ2-1; the D gene is possibly TRBD2 (6 bases). V gave up 4 bases and J gave up 1 base, with 12 bases separating them. Germline V lookup: CDR1 SGHRS, CDR2 YFSETQ. The length of the CDR3 is 15 residues.

Written as DNA, the CDR3 is TGTGCCAGCAGCTTAGATGGACCCCTCGACATTCAGTACTTC. It translates to CASSLDGPLDIQYF. This chain connects TRBV11-3 to TRBJ2-4, with no clear D. From germline, CDR1 is SGHNT and CDR2 YENEEA. The CDR3 has 14 amino acids. Trimming shortened V by 0 bases and J by 8 bases, and 11 bases separated the two germline ends.

CDR3 sequence (DNA): TGTGCCAGCATCTCGGACAGTTGGAACAATGAGCAGTTCTTC. Encoded protein: CASISDSWNNEQFF. The chain recombines TRBV6-8 with TRBJ2-1, with a weak D call TRBD1 (6 bases). Germline V gives CDR1 MNHGY, CDR2 SAAAGT. Trimming took 7 bases from V and 5 from J, leaving 15 bases between them. The CDR3 runs to 14 residues.

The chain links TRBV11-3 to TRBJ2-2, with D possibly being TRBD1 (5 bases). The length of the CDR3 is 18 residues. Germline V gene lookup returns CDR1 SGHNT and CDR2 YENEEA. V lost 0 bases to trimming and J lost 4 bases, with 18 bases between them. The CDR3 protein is CASSLEKEGHWGTGELFF. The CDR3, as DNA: TGTGCCAGCAGCTTAGAAAAGGAAGGACACTGGGGCACCGGGGAGCTGTTTTTT.

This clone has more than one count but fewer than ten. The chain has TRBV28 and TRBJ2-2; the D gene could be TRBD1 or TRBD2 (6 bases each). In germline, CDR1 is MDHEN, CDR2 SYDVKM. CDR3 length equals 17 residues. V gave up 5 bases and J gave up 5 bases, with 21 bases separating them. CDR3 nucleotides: TGTGCCAGCAGTCCCTATCTGGAGGGGGAAGGTACCGGGGAGCTGTTTTTT. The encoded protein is CASSPYLEGEGTGELFF.

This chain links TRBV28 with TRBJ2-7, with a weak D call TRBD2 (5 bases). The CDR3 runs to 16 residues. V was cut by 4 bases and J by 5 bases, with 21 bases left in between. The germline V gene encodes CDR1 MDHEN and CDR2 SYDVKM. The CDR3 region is CASSYDYTMQRHEQYF. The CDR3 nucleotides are TGTGCCAGCAGTTATGACTATACTATGCAGAGACACGAGCAGTACTTC.

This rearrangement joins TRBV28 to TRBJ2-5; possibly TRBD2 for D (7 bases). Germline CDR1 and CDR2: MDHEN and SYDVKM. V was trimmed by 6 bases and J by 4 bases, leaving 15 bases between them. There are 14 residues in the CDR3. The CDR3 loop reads CASSNRRGAETQYF. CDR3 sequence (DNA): TGTGCCAGCAGCAATCGTCGGGGGGCAGAGACCCAGTACTTC.

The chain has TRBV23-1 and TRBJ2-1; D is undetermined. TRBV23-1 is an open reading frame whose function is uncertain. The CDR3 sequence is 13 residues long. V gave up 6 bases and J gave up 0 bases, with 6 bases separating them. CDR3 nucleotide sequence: TGCGCCAGCAGCTTGAGCTCCTACAATGAGCAGTTCTTC. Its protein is CASSLSSYNEQFF.

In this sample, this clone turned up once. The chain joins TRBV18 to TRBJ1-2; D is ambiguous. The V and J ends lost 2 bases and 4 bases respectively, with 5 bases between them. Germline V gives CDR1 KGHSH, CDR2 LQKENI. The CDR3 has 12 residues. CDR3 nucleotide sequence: TGTGCCAGCTCACCAGATTCCTATGGCTACACCTTC. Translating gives CASSPDSYGYTF.